The clone carrying this TCR beta chain appeared many times. As to time point: persistent/refractory GD, antithyroid drugs over 5 years with positive TRAb. The authors made the TCR library using RNA they extracted from PBMCs. Peripheral blood, at 8.5 to 9 milliliters, went into EDTA tubes. The data belong to a study of regulatory T cells in long-lasting Graves disease. The CDR3 sequence is 15 residues long. Germline V gene data show CDR1 as MDHEN and CDR2 as SYDVKM. The ends were cut back, 5 bases at V and 4 bases at J, with 15 bases in the middle. Libraries of TCR beta came from iRepertoire HTBI primers plus Arm-PCR of CDR3 regions. TCRdb itself ran the multiplex PCR reads through MiXCR, one entry per CDR3 protein. The sample has 350,000 to 450,000 distinct CDR3 sequences, approximately 23% seen once; the top ten hold around 30%.

This sequence originates from a woman aged 40 to 50 with Graves disease. The chain has TRBV28 and TRBJ1-5, with a tentative D call TRBD1 (5 bases). This specimen was peripheral blood mononuclear cells (PBMCs), taken when the disease was refractory, from a patient treated with antithyroid drugs. CDR3 in DNA: TGTGCCAGCAGTCCCCGGTGGGGGGTAAATCAGCCCCAGCATTTT. It is translated as CASSPRWGVNQPQHF.